This TCR beta chain was identified during a study of T cells after yellow fever vaccination (dated by TCRdb to between 2018 and 2021). With respect to the entire study: The SMART-Seq v4 Ultra Low Input RNA kit was used to prepare libraries from fractions with low cell numbers. Blood samples were taken at several timepoints before and after primary and secondary immunization, and bulk PBMC replicates and cell subsets were isolated. The cohort comprised two healthy male donors, one aged 18 to 30 and one aged 30 to 39 years. Bulk TCR alpha and beta repertoires were sequenced longitudinally to track T-cell clones before and after primary and booster YFV17D yellow fever vaccination. The research as a whole found: Compared with the primary T-cell response, the secondary T-cell response was weaker but faster, peaking on day 5 rather than day 15. Only a couple of donors were included in the study, so the extent to which the findings can be generalized is limited. Because abundant contaminating clonotypes from the bulk population could be contained in FACS-sorted repertoires, computational filtering was required. A small share of clonotypes occurred in both CD4 and CD8 compartments, likely arising from convergent recombination. After the booster, most clones that had expanded after primary vaccination were detected again (almost 97% of CD4 and around nine tenths of CD8), suggesting broad maintenance of memory.

Trimming takes 2 bases off V and 4 bases off J; junction bases not matched to a gene: 17. As encoded in the germline V gene (reference sequence), CDR1 is SGHNT while CDR2 is YYREEE. The CDR3 holds 18 amino acids from the cysteine to the phenylalanine. The DNA shown is the 54-base CDR3, in frame from base 1. TCR cDNA was synthesized by 5'RACE template switching, through which a universal primer site and unique molecular identifiers were introduced. cDNA synthesis was primed from both the TCR alpha and TCR beta constant segments. Library amplification involved two PCR steps, and the second step added sample barcodes and sequencing adapters. Sequencing of the libraries was done on either Illumina HiSeq 2500 (2x100 bp) or NovaSeq (2x150 bp). Regarding the original processing steps: MIGEC was used to demultiplex reads and collapse the reads into UMI consensus sequences, and MiXCR was used for V(D)J alignment. Using edgeR on replicate PBMC samples, clonotypes were called vaccine-responding if FDR was below 0.01 and the log2 fold change was above 5 up to day 15. Bulk clonotypes were assigned CD4 or CD8 identity according to which sequenced CD4 or CD8 repertoire held them at higher abundance. The public reads were reprocessed in TCRdb via fastp at Q25 and MiXCR, keeping in-frame beta chains. Entries are consolidated by CDR3 protein sequence, retaining the most common genes and DNA. The V and J calls come from TCRdb's annotation, not from the publication. The sample records 450,000 to 600,000 distinct CDR3 sequences, 13% of which are singletons. Roughly an eighth of the sample is taken by the ten largest.

Reading the label with the study, this specimen's treatment or condition is: live attenuated yellow fever vaccine strain. Two biological replicates of bulk PBMCs were collected at each blood-draw timepoint. PBMCs were isolated from peripheral blood using a standard Ficoll-Paque protocol. TriZol was used to extract RNA from bulk PBMCs, CD4 and CD8 fractions, and dextramer-positive and dextramer-negative fractions. In its sample, this clonotype was seen a few times. What this receptor recognizes is not known. No clone much larger than this one lies a single base away; base qualities are absent. The TCR originated in a young man who received the YFV17D yellow fever vaccine. This material consisted of PBMCs, taken on the day of the yellow fever booster vaccination. Recombination linked TRBV5-4 to TRBJ2-7; 8 of the junction bases match TRBD2. The CDR3 reads CASSLKHSGRALEYEQYF. The nucleotide sequence reads TGTGCCAGCAGCTTAAAGCATTCCGGGAGGGCCCTAGAATACGAGCAGTACTTC. Beyond the CDR3, the reference TRBV5-4 and TRBJ2-7 genes provide the residues; the full variable domain reads: ETGVTQSPTHLIKTRGQQVTLRCSSQSGHNTVSWYQQALGQGPQFIFQYYREEENGRGNFPPRFSGLQFPNYSSELNVNALELDDSALYLCASSLKHSGRALEYEQYFGPGTRLTVT.